The TCR beta chain under discussion was sequenced for a study of T cell changes during pregnancy in multiple sclerosis. This clone was counted once. Libraries were prepared by immunoSEQ multiplex PCR; TCRdb keeps only in-frame clonotypes and omits some of them. Among about 50,000 clones listed, 90% to 95% were seen once. The germline V gene encodes CDR1 SEHNR and CDR2 FQNEAQ (reference sequence). The CDR3 has 13 residues. V lost 10 bases and J lost 5, with 18 bases in between. This rearrangement joins TRBV7-9 to TRBJ2-7; D ambiguous. The starting material was CD4+ T cells from peripheral blood mononuclear cells, obtained after pregnancy. The sequence came from a female donor with multiple sclerosis, enrolled in a pregnancy study. The DNA of the CDR3 is TGTGCCACCCAATTGACGGGTTTACACGAGCAGTACTTC. Protein product: CATQLTGLHEQYF.